This is a list of T cell receptor beta chains from one sample in a study of CD8 T cells in Susac syndrome. TCRdb reanalysed the immunoSEQ multiplex PCR reads using MiXCR and keeps one entry per CDR3 protein. The table records around 130,000 distinct CDR3 sequences, 85% to 95% of them present only once. The sequenced sample consisted of CD8+ T cells from PBMCs. The receptors shown here come from a human donor with Susac syndrome. Each CDR3 is given with its conserved first and last residue. Each record gives: V gene, J gene, clone size, D gene, CDR3 DNA, CDR3 protein. A D gene is named only where the DNA matches it firmly. Only some rows state a clone size, as once, few, many or a class for expanded clones.

TRBV11-2	TRBJ1-5	NA	TRBD1	TGTGCCAGCAGCCAGACAGGGGTCGGCCAGCCCCAGCATTTT	CASSQTGVGQPQHF
TRBV10-3	TRBJ2-1	NA	NA	TGTGCCATCAGTGTAGGAATTGAGCAGTTCTTC	CAISVGIEQFF
TRBV7-9	TRBJ1-1	NA	TRBD1	TGTGCCAGCAGCCCCTTGGGACAGCCGTCTGGTGAAGCTTTCTTT	CASSPLGQPSGEAFF
TRBV28	TRBJ2-5	NA	TRBD1	TGTGCCAGCAGAACTAGTTTTGGGAAGGACAGGCGGCCCCAAGAGACCCAGTACTTC	CASRTSFGKDRRPQETQYF
TRBV28	TRBJ2-7	NA	NA	TGTGCCAGCAGTTTAGCCCCGGGCTACGAGCAGTACTTC	CASSLAPGYEQYF
TRBV13	TRBJ2-3	NA	TRBD2	TGTGCCAGCAGCTCGACTAGCTCGACAGATACGCAGTATTTT	CASSSTSSTDTQYF
TRBV27	TRBJ1-2	NA	NA	TGTGCCAGCAGTTTGGGCTATTGGGACAAAGATGGCTACACCTTC	CASSLGYWDKDGYTF
TRBV27	TRBJ2-1	NA	TRBD2	TGTGCCAGCAGGGAGCGGGGGTCCTACAATGAGCAGTTCTTC	CASRERGSYNEQFF
TRBV12-3/TRBV12-4	TRBJ2-5	few	NA	TGTGCCAGCAGTTTACTGGAGACCCAGTACTTC	CASSLLETQYF
TRBV9	TRBJ1-4	NA	NA	TGTGCCAGCAGCGTAGAGGGTTCACAGGGAAGCCGTAATGAAAAACTGTTTTTT	CASSVEGSQGSRNEKLFF
TRBV14	TRBJ2-7	NA	NA	TGTGCCAGCAGCCAAAGGCGGTTCTACGAGCAGTACTTC	CASSQRRFYEQYF
TRBV3-1	TRBJ2-5	NA	NA	TGTGCCAGCAGCCCAGCGACCGAAGTGTACCAAGAGACCCAGTACTTC	CASSPATEVYQETQYF
TRBV9	TRBJ2-2	NA	TRBD2	TGTGCCAGCAGCGCGACTAGCAACGGGGAGCTGTTTTTT	CASSATSNGELFF
TRBV10-2	TRBJ2-1	NA	NA	TGCGCCAGCAGGTCTAGAACGGGAATAGGTGAGCAGTTCTTC	CASRSRTGIGEQFF
TRBV6-5	TRBJ2-3	NA	TRBD1	TGTGCCAGCAGTTACCTACAGGGGACGGATACGCAGTATTTT	CASSYLQGTDTQYF
TRBV4-3	TRBJ1-1	NA	TRBD1	TGCGCCAGCAGCCAAGATCCCTCAGGGGGCGGTAACACTGAAGCTTTCTTT	CASSQDPSGGGNTEAFF
TRBV13	TRBJ1-6	NA	NA	TGTGCCAGCAGCCAGGGCACAGTTAATTCACCCCTCCACTTT	CASSQGTVNSPLHF
TRBV29-1	TRBJ1-6	NA	NA	TGCAGCGTTCTAGTAGGGGGAGATAATTCACCCCTCCACTTT	CSVLVGGDNSPLHF
TRBV9	TRBJ2-7	NA	TRBD1	TGTGCCAGCAGCTTCGGGGACAGGGACAAGAACGAGCAGTACTTC	CASSFGDRDKNEQYF
TRBV27	TRBJ2-1	NA	TRBD1	TGTGCCAGCAGTTCCTCTCCCGGGACAGGAACTAATGAGCAGTTCTTC	CASSSSPGTGTNEQFF
TRBV1	TRBJ1-2	NA	NA	TGCACCAGCAGCCAAGATCCGGGGGCGGGCTATGGCTACACCTTC	CTSSQDPGAGYGYTF
TRBV3-1	TRBJ2-7	NA	TRBD2	TGTGCCAGCAGCAACCGTCTACTAGCGGTGACCTACGAGCAGTACTTC	CASSNRLLAVTYEQYF
TRBV5-1	TRBJ2-2	once	TRBD1	TGCGCCAGCAGCTGGAGACAGGGTGTGACCGGGGAGCTGTTTTTT	CASSWRQGVTGELFF
TRBV4-2	TRBJ2-1	once	NA	TGTGCCAGCAGCCAAGAAGGGGGGGCCGACCTCGGTGAGCAGTTCTTC	CASSQEGGADLGEQFF
TRBV6-5	TRBJ2-5	once	NA	TGTGCCAGCAGTTACGTGGGCAACCAAGAGACCCAGTACTTC	CASSYVGNQETQYF
TRBV29-1	TRBJ2-7	NA	TRBD2	TGCAGCGTCGGATCACTAGCGGGGGACTCCTACGAGCAGTACTTC	CSVGSLAGDSYEQYF
TRBV11-2	TRBJ2-3	NA	TRBD2	TGTGCCAGCAGCTTAGTGGCTAGCGGGGATACGCAGTATTTT	CASSLVASGDTQYF
TRBV12-3/TRBV12-4	TRBJ1-2	NA	NA	TGTGCCAGCAGTCGCGGGGTTCCTTACTACACCTTC	CASSRGVPYYTF
TRBV27	TRBJ2-3	NA	TRBD2	TGTGCCAGCAGTTTACTCCCGGGGGGTACGCAGTATTTT	CASSLLPGGTQYF
TRBV15	TRBJ1-1	NA	NA	TGTGCCACCAGCGCAGGGTTCGGGAACACTGAAGCTTTCTTT	CATSAGFGNTEAFF
TRBV11-1	TRBJ2-7	NA	NA	TGTGCCAGCATGGGGGGTGAGGACGAGCAGTACTTC	CASMGGEDEQYF
TRBV21-1	TRBJ2-7	NA	NA	TGTGCCAGCAGCGAGTACAGGGTCCACTACGAGCAGTACTTC	CASSEYRVHYEQYF
TRBV27	TRBJ2-7	NA	NA	TGTGCCAGCAGTCCCAATGCGGGGTCCGAGCAGTACTTC	CASSPNAGSEQYF
TRBV20-1	TRBJ2-7	NA	NA	TGCAGTGCTAGCACCCCGGGATTACTGTACGAGCAGTACTTC	CSASTPGLLYEQYF
TRBV4-3	TRBJ1-6	NA	NA	TGCGCCAGCAGCCAACAGGACGGGGATAATTCACCCCTCCACTTT	CASSQQDGDNSPLHF
TRBV29-1	TRBJ2-1	NA	NA	TGCAGCGTTGATGGAGTAAGGGTGTCCTACAATGAGCAGTTCTTC	CSVDGVRVSYNEQFF
TRBV6-5	TRBJ1-5	NA	NA	TGTGCCAGCTCAACAGGGAATAGCAATCAGCCCCAGCATTTT	CASSTGNSNQPQHF